The rows below give T cell receptor beta chains drawn from one sample of a study of shared clonotypes between healthy human individuals. Produced via immunoSEQ multiplex PCR; TCRdb's table is partial and in-frame only. The data show about 1 million clones, about 84% seen once. Specimen: memory CD4+ T cells from PBMCs. The receptors were sampled from a young man in good health. Some clones in this sample may be carry-over from other donors' samples. Each CDR3 is given with its conserved first and last residue. D genes are given only for firm matches. A clone size is listed for some rows: how often the clone was seen (once, few, many), or a class if it is expanded.

D	V	size	J	CDR3	DNA
NA	TRBV6-1	NA	TRBJ2-5	CASRGKGAVQETQYF	TGTGCCAGCAGGGGGAAGGGCGCCGTCCAAGAGACCCAGTACTTC
NA	TRBV27	NA	TRBJ2-5	CASHQETQYF	TGTGCCAGCCACCAAGAGACCCAGTACTTC
TRBD1	TRBV5-1	NA	TRBJ2-2	CASSQDRGTGELFF	TGCGCCAGCAGCCAGGACAGGGGAACCGGGGAGCTGTTTTTT
TRBD1	TRBV11-2	NA	TRBJ2-7	CASTTGNFYEQYF	TGTGCCAGCACGACAGGGAACTTCTACGAGCAGTACTTC
NA	TRBV28	NA	TRBJ1-5	CASSFPGAGNQPQHF	TGTGCCAGCAGTTTCCCAGGGGCGGGCAATCAGCCCCAGCATTTT
TRBD1	TRBV29-1	NA	TRBJ2-3	CSAAGQVTDTQYF	TGCAGCGCCGCGGGACAGGTCACAGATACGCAGTATTTT
TRBD2	TRBV18	NA	TRBJ2-7	CASSPLTITGSSGRANEQYF	TGTGCCAGCTCACCACTGACAATCACCGGCTCTAGCGGGAGGGCCAACGAGCAGTACTTC
NA	TRBV18	NA	TRBJ2-1	CASSPQAHYNEQFF	TGTGCCAGCTCACCACAGGCACACTACAATGAGCAGTTCTTC
NA	TRBV2	NA	TRBJ2-5	CATPRVRGDPETQYF	TGTGCCACCCCAAGGGTGAGGGGAGACCCAGAGACCCAGTACTTC
NA	TRBV19	NA	TRBJ1-1	CASSMGQGRDTEAFF	TGTGCCAGTAGTATGGGGCAGGGAAGGGACACTGAAGCTTTCTTT
NA	TRBV5-5	few	TRBJ1-1	CASSFVSLTEAFF	TGTGCCAGCAGCTTCGTTTCATTAACTGAAGCTTTCTTT
NA	TRBV7-9	NA	TRBJ1-5	CASSTAGGNQPQHF	TGTGCCAGCAGCACCGCGGGGGGGAATCAGCCCCAGCATTTT
NA	TRBV20-1	NA	TRBJ2-5	CSAGETQYF	TGCAGTGCTGGTGAGACCCAGTACTTC
NA	TRBV27	few	TRBJ2-1	CASSSREGPHEQFF	TGTGCCAGCAGTTCTCGAGAGGGGCCCCATGAGCAGTTCTTC
TRBD2	TRBV27	NA	TRBJ2-7	CASSEPSSGRAHEQYF	TGTGCCAGCAGTGAACCTTCTAGCGGGAGGGCCCACGAGCAGTACTTC
TRBD1	TRBV5-1	NA	TRBJ2-5	CASSSGGKGETQYF	TGCGCCAGCAGCTCAGGGGGAAAGGGAGAGACCCAGTACTTC
NA	TRBV10-3	once	TRBJ2-7	CAISESGTGGQYF	TGTGCCATCAGTGAGTCCGGGACGGGTGGTCAGTACTTC
NA	TRBV14	once	TRBJ1-4	CASSQDSGWNEKLFF	TGTGCCAGCAGCCAAGACTCGGGGTGGAATGAAAAACTGTTTTTT
TRBD2	TRBV11-2	NA	TRBJ2-3	CASSLQASGNTDTQYF	TGTGCCAGCAGCTTACAGGCTAGCGGGAACACAGATACGCAGTATTTT
NA	TRBV18	NA	TRBJ1-5	CASSIRDQPQHF	TGTGCCAGCTCAATCAGGGATCAGCCCCAGCATTTT
NA	TRBV30	NA	TRBJ1-2	CAFSRRTAYGYTF	TGTGCCTTTAGTAGGCGGACAGCCTATGGCTACACCTTC
NA	TRBV7-9	NA	TRBJ1-3	CASSPAGDSGNTIYF	TGTGCCAGCAGCCCCGCAGGCGACTCTGGAAACACCATATATTTT
NA	TRBV5-6	once	TRBJ1-5	CASSFGRAGEPQHF	TGTGCCAGCAGCTTCGGCAGGGCCGGGGAGCCCCAGCATTTT
TRBD1	TRBV30	NA	TRBJ2-7	CAWRSKGARNEQYF	TGTGCCTGGAGATCGAAGGGGGCGAGGAACGAGCAGTACTTC
NA	TRBV5-4	NA	TRBJ2-1	CASSLGHRDVGSEQFF	TGTGCCAGCAGCTTGGGGCACCGGGATGTAGGAAGTGAGCAGTTCTTC
TRBD1	TRBV7-3	NA	TRBJ1-1	CASSVTGGTEAFF	TGTGCCAGCAGCGTCACAGGGGGCACTGAAGCTTTCTTT
TRBD1	TRBV14	few	TRBJ1-2	CASSQVGTGRDGYTF	TGTGCCAGCAGCCAAGTGGGGACAGGGAGGGATGGCTACACCTTC
NA	TRBV5-1	NA	TRBJ2-1	CASSPRRQNDNEQFF	TGCGCCAGCAGTCCCCGTCGACAAAACGACAATGAGCAGTTCTTC
NA	TRBV5-1	NA	TRBJ1-1	CASSLDAGDTEAFF	TGCGCCAGCAGCTTGGATGCAGGGGACACTGAAGCTTTCTTT
TRBD1	TRBV11-2	NA	TRBJ2-5	CASSAGGKETQYF	TGTGCCAGCAGCGCAGGGGGCAAAGAGACCCAGTACTTC
TRBD2	TRBV6-5	NA	TRBJ2-7	CASSYWASGTYEQYF	TGTGCCAGCAGTTACTGGGCTAGCGGGACCTACGAGCAGTACTTC
NA	TRBV30	NA	TRBJ1-3	CAWSVSVRGVERNTIYF	TGTGCCTGGAGTGTATCTGTCAGGGGTGTTGAGAGAAACACCATATATTTT
TRBD1	TRBV18	NA	TRBJ1-5	CASSHGTGGPNQPQHF	TGTGCCAGCTCCCATGGGACAGGGGGGCCCAATCAGCCCCAGCATTTT
TRBD2	TRBV11-2	NA	TRBJ2-1	CASSIGLAGNNEQFF	TGTGCCAGCAGCATAGGGTTAGCGGGCAACAATGAGCAGTTCTTC
NA	TRBV11-3	NA	TRBJ2-6	CASSPNRGPGANVLTF	TGTGCCAGCAGCCCAAATAGGGGACCCGGGGCCAACGTCCTGACTTTC
NA	TRBV9	NA	TRBJ1-2	CASGGGYTF	TGTGCGAGCGGGGGAGGCTACACCTTC
TRBD2	TRBV28	NA	TRBJ2-3	CASREAGGRTDTQYF	TGTGCCAGCAGGGAAGCGGGAGGGCGAACAGATACGCAGTATTTT